One and the same sample provided the 24 T cell receptor beta chains below, sequenced in a study of T cell changes during pregnancy in multiple sclerosis. Repertoires were generated with immunoSEQ multiplex PCR, while TCRdb's copy carries only in-frame clones and drops some. The table lists tens of thousands of clones, more than 85% of them singletons. The specimen was CD4+ T cells from peripheral blood mononuclear cells, collected in the first trimester of pregnancy. The source of these receptors is a female donor in good health, enrolled as a control in a pregnancy study.

The chain links TRBV7-9 to TRBJ1-1; TRBD1 might be the D (5 bases). Germline V gene data show CDR1 as SEHNR and CDR2 as FQNEAQ (reference sequence). V was shortened by 4 bases and J by 1 base, with 7 bases between the two germline ends. CDR3 size: 13 residues. DNA of the CDR3: TGTGCCAGCAGCTGGACACAGAACACTGAAGCTTTCTTT. This gives the protein CASSWTQNTEAFF.

The chain joins TRBV5-6 to TRBJ2-3; possibly TRBD2 for D (7 bases). Trimming left V 5 bases short and J 4 bases short, with 14 bases between. The germline gives CDR1 SGHDT, CDR2 YYEEEE. The CDR3 extends over 14 amino acids. The CDR3 region has the DNA TGTGCCAGCAGTAGGGGGGGGGCACCAGATACGCAGTATTTT. It translates to CASSRGGAPDTQYF. The whole variable domain, filled in from reference TRBV5-6 and TRBJ2-3, reads DAGVTQSPTHLIKTRGQQVTLRCSPKSGHDTVSWYQQALGQGPQFIFQYYEEEERQRGNFPDRFSGHQFPNYSSELNVNALLLGDSALYLCASSRGGAPDTQYFGPGTRLTVL.

The chain carries TRBV15 and TRBJ2-2, with TRBD2 matching over 7 bases. This CDR3 spans 16 amino acids. The V gene end was trimmed by 8 bases and the J gene end by 4 bases; junction bases not matched to a gene: 13. The germline gives CDR1 LNHNV, CDR2 YYDKDF (reference sequence). The CDR3 nucleotides are TGTGCCACCCGAACCCGGGACTATTCTTTCACCGGGGAGCTGTTTTTT. Amino acids: CATRTRDYSFTGELFF.

The genes are TRBV4-2 and TRBJ1-4; D ambiguous. CDR1 is LGHNA and CDR2 is YNFKEQ in the germline V gene. The CDR3 spans 16 residues. Trimming stripped 1 base from V and 3 bases from J, with 12 bases between. CDR3 nucleotides: TGTGCCAGCAGCCAAGCGGTCGGGGAATCTAATGAAAAACTGTTTTTT. The encoded protein is CASSQAVGESNEKLFF.

This clone was counted a single time. The chain couples TRBV4-1 to TRBJ2-1, with 10 nucleotides matching TRBD2. Germline V gene sequence: CDR1 MGHRA, CDR2 YSYEKL. V gave up 0 bases and J gave up 3 bases; unmatched junction bases: 8. This CDR3 is built from 18 residues. The CDR3 reads CASSQDLAGVSFYNEQFF. For the CDR3, the DNA is TGCGCCAGCAGCCAAGACCTAGCGGGAGTATCTTTCTACAATGAGCAGTTCTTC.

The chain has TRBV10-3 and TRBJ1-5, with 7 bases lining up with TRBD1. The germline CDR1 and CDR2 sequences are ENHRY and SYGVKD. V was clipped by 8 bases and J by 6 bases; unmatched bases: 7. The CDR3 consists of 13 residues. CDR3 amino acids: CAIYGGGSQPQHF. DNA for the CDR3: TGTGCCATCTATGGAGGGGGCTCTCAGCCCCAGCATTTT.

The chain employs TRBV7-2 and TRBJ1-1, with 9 bases that match TRBD1. Germline V gene data show CDR1 as SGHTA and CDR2 as FQGNSA. The V segment lost 5 bases and the J segment 1 base; nucleotides outside the gene matches: 2. The CDR3 consists of 14 residues. CDR3 sequence reads: CASSTQGANTEAFF. In DNA form, the CDR3 reads TGTGCCAGCAGCACACAGGGGGCGAACACTGAAGCTTTCTTT. The full variable domain, rest sourced from reference TRBV7-2 and TRBJ1-1, is GAGVSQSPSNKVTEKGKDVELRCDPISGHTALYWYRQSLGQGLEFLIYFQGNSAPDKSGLPSDRFSAERTGGSVSTLTIQRTQQEDSAVYLCASSTQGANTEAFFGQGTRLTVV.

This clone was observed a handful of times. The rearrangement links TRBV4-1 to TRBJ2-3; TRBD2 matches at 7 bases. The J segment lost 4 bases and the V segment lost 1 base, leaving 2 bases of the junction unmatched. The V gene's germline CDR1 is MGHRA and CDR2 YSYEKL. The CDR3 sequence is 14 residues long. CDR3 protein: CASSQGGGADTQYF. Here the CDR3 DNA reads TGCGCCAGCAGCCAAGGTGGGGGGGCAGATACGCAGTATTTT.

This clone was recorded a few times. The rearrangement uses TRBV5-5 and TRBJ2-1; D call uncertain. The CDR3 consists of 15 residues. Germline assignment: CDR1 SGHKS and CDR2 YYEKEE (reference sequence). V lost 0 bases and J 3 bases, leaving 10 bases between the germline ends. The CDR3 reads CASSLAVSNYNEQFF. DNA for the CDR3: TGTGCCAGCAGCTTGGCGGTGTCAAACTACAATGAGCAGTTCTTC.

The rearrangement uses TRBV5-1 and TRBJ2-3; D is uncertain. Per germline, CDR1 SGHRS and CDR2 YFSETQ. CDR3 length equals 16 residues. V lost 0 bases to trimming and J lost 0 bases, with 11 bases between them. Here the CDR3 reads CASSLGFVSSTDTQYF. CDR3 nucleotide sequence: TGCGCCAGCAGCTTGGGTTTTGTTTCTAGCACAGATACGCAGTATTTT.

This chain uses TRBV7-2 with TRBJ2-1; 7 bases are shared with TRBD1. The V gene's germline CDR1 is SGHTA and CDR2 FQGNSA. The CDR3 loop spans 15 amino acids. V dropped 3 bases and J dropped 2; count of bases not matched to a gene: 4. The CDR3 reads CASSFRQGAYNEQFF. For the CDR3, the DNA is TGTGCCAGCAGCTTTCGACAGGGTGCCTACAATGAGCAGTTCTTC.

The chain employs TRBV7-3 and TRBJ1-1, with TRBD1 matching 8 bases. Germline trimming cut 0 bases from V and 0 bases from J; bases unmatched to any gene: 6. The germline gives CDR1 SGHTA, CDR2 FQGTGA. The CDR3 covers 17 residues. DNA of the CDR3: TGTGCCAGCAGCTTAACGATGACAGGGGTTTTGAACACTGAAGCTTTCTTT. It encodes CASSLTMTGVLNTEAFF. The variable domain in full, with the rest retrieved from reference TRBV7-3 and TRBJ1-1, is GAGVSQTPSNKVTEKGKYVELRCDPISGHTALYWYRQSLGQGPEFLIYFQGTGAADDSGLPNDRFFAVRPEGSVSTLKIQRTERGDSAVYLCASSLTMTGVLNTEAFFGQGTRLTVV.

The chain links TRBV7-9 to TRBJ2-4, with no clear D. The germline V and J ends were trimmed by 6 bases and 0 bases, with 12 bases remaining between them. The CDR3 has 15 amino acids. Germline V lookup: CDR1 SEHNR, CDR2 FQNEAQ (reference sequence). The CDR3 spells CASSRQPLAKNIQYF. The CDR3 coding sequence is TGTGCCAGCAGTAGACAACCACTAGCCAAAAACATTCAGTACTTC.

The gene calls are TRBV4-2 and TRBJ1-2; unclear D gene. V was shortened by 1 base and J by 0 bases, with 9 bases between the two germline ends. CDR1 and CDR2 from the germline V gene are LGHNA and YNFKEQ. This CDR3 spans 15 amino acids. The CDR3 DNA is TGTGCCAGCAGCCAAGGTACAGCTCCTAACTATGGCTACACCTTC. It encodes CASSQGTAPNYGYTF.

The chain joins TRBV6-5 to TRBJ1-5; no clear D. CDR1 is MNHEY, CDR2 SVGAGI, per germline. V was pared by 3 bases and J by 6 bases, with 15 bases between. The CDR3 sequence is 15 residues long. CDR3 residues: CASSYSAGAGQPQHF. The DNA of the CDR3 is TGTGCCAGCAGTTATTCGGCAGGCGCGGGTCAGCCCCAGCATTTT.

The genes are TRBV19 and TRBJ1-2, with 9 bases fitting TRBD1. Germline values: CDR1 LNHDA, CDR2 SQIVND (reference sequence). Unmatched junction bases numbered 3, after V lost 8 bases and J lost 2 bases. The CDR3 is made up of 13 amino acids. Here the CDR3 reads CASQGQGNYGYTF. The CDR3 region has the DNA TGTGCCAGTCAAGGACAGGGGAACTATGGCTACACCTTC.

The rearrangement links TRBV4-1 to TRBJ1-6; unclear D gene. Trimming took 2 bases from V and 10 from J, leaving 18 bases between them. The V gene's germline CDR1 is MGHRA and CDR2 YSYEKL. This CDR3 contains 16 residues. The CDR3, as DNA: TGCGCCAGCAGCCAAAGGGTCTGGGGAGGAGACTCACCCCTCCACTTT. Amino acids: CASSQRVWGGDSPLHF.

In DNA form, the CDR3 reads TGTGCCAGCAGCGTAAGGGACAGACAAGAGACCCAGTACTTC. As protein: CASSVRDRQETQYF. The gene calls are TRBV9 and TRBJ2-5; 7 nucleotides line up with TRBD1. The CDR3 extends over 14 amino acids. After removal of 1 base from V and 2 bases from J, the junction contained 2 bases not matched to a gene. CDR1 SGDLS and CDR2 YYNGEE come from the germline V gene.

The gene calls are TRBV30 and TRBJ2-5; tentative D call: TRBD1 (6 bases). Trimming pared 1 base from V and 5 bases from J, leaving 14 bases between. The CDR3 runs to 14 residues. Germline CDR1 is GTSNPN and CDR2 is SVGIG (reference sequence). The chain's CDR3 is CAWSERTQGETQYF. In nucleotides, the CDR3 is TGTGCCTGGAGTGAGCGGACCCAGGGGGAGACCCAGTACTTC.

This rearrangement joins TRBV7-2 to TRBJ2-3; D unclear. The V and J ends lost 1 base and 5 bases respectively, with 7 bases between them. CDR1 and CDR2 (germline): SGHTA, FQGNSA. The CDR3 contains 13 residues. The CDR3 DNA is TGTGCCAGCAGCTTAGTTTTTCAAGATACGCAGTATTTT. It is translated as CASSLVFQDTQYF.

The chain has TRBV5-4 and TRBJ2-1; D is unresolved. CDR3 size: 16 residues. The germline V gene encodes CDR1 SGHNT and CDR2 YYREEE (reference sequence). V was shortened by 0 bases and J by 8 bases, with 18 bases between the two germline ends. This CDR3 is CASSLARLTRSDEQFF. The CDR3 DNA follows: TGTGCCAGCAGCTTGGCCAGACTGACGAGGAGCGATGAGCAGTTCTTC.

The J gene is TRBJ1-4, the V gene TRBV27; the D is unclear. The V gene lost 6 bases and the J gene lost 5 bases, with 13 bases spanning the gap. The germline V gene has CDR1 MNHEY and CDR2 SMNVEV (reference sequence). This CDR3 is 14 amino acids long. Written as DNA, the CDR3 is TGTGCCAGCAGCCATGGGAGGGAAAATGAAAAACTGTTTTTT. This sequence encodes CASSHGRENEKLFF.

The chain links TRBV9 to TRBJ2-2; 8 nucleotides align to TRBD2. The CDR3 sequence is 14 residues long. Germline V CDR1 and CDR2: SGDLS, YYNGEE. The junction had 5 bases not matched to a gene; V was cut back by 4 bases and J by 6 bases. The CDR3 spells CASSLSGGAGELFF. The CDR3 nucleotides are TGTGCCAGCAGCCTTTCCGGGGGGGCCGGGGAGCTGTTTTTT. Full variable domain (outside the CDR3, taken from reference TRBV9 and TRBJ2-2): DSGVTQTPKHLITATGQRVTLRCSPRSGDLSVYWYQQSLDQGLQFLIQYYNGEERAKGNILERFSAQQFPDLHSELNLSSLELGDSALYFCASSLSGGAGELFFGEGSRLTVL.

This sequence joins TRBV5-1 and TRBJ2-7; D not resolved. The CDR3 length is 14 residues. V lost 4 bases to trimming and J lost 4 bases, with 15 bases between them. From germline, CDR1 is SGHRS and CDR2 YFSETQ. CDR3: CASSPSFPVYEQYF. CDR3 DNA sequence: TGCGCCAGCAGCCCCTCTTTTCCTGTATACGAGCAGTACTTC.